A single sample is the source of the 23 T cell receptor beta chains below, sequenced in a study of vaccination and CD4 T cells after COVID-19. Described treatment: roughly 10-day PBMC culture with coronavirus spike peptide pools or control peptides (ViraFEST assay). Cultured CD4+ T cell DNA underwent sequencing with the Oncomine TCR Beta short-read assay. TCRdb ran MiXCR on the PCR reads and lists one entry per CDR3 protein. The repertoire holds approximately 9,000 distinct CDR3 sequences, with just under 55% as singletons. Antigen specificity for these receptors is unknown. Sample: CD4+ T cells from blood, cultured in vitro. These receptors were obtained from a human donor who had recovered from COVID-19.

The chain carries TRBV12-3 or TRBV12-4 and TRBJ2-7; TRBD1 matches at 9 bases. The CDR3 length is 13 residues. The J segment lost 3 bases and the V segment lost 7 bases, leaving 4 bases of the junction unmatched. This chain's CDR3 is CASIRQGDYEQYF. DNA for the CDR3: TGTGCCAGCATTAGACAGGGGGACTACGAGCAGTACTTC.

The chain links TRBV6-5 to TRBJ2-3; 11 bases match TRBD1. Germline V gene lookup returns CDR1 MNHEY and CDR2 SVGAGI. The CDR3 sequence is 15 residues long. Germline trimming cut 4 bases from V and 6 bases from J; bases unmatched to any gene: 6. The CDR3, as DNA: TGTGCCAGCAGTTCTCGGACAGGGGGCTGGGATACGCAGTATTTT. Its protein is CASSSRTGGWDTQYF.

This clonotype was seen more than once but under ten times. The V gene is TRBV5-5, the J gene TRBJ1-6, with TRBD1 matching over 7 bases. The CDR3 is made up of 15 amino acids. Germline lookup yields CDR1 SGHKS and CDR2 YYEKEE (reference sequence). V was pared by 3 bases and J by 6 bases, with 6 bases of the junction left unmatched. CDR3 nucleotides: TGTGCCAGCAGCTCAGTGGGACAGATTAATTCACCCCTCCACTTT. Amino acid sequence: CASSSVGQINSPLHF.

The sample holds a few counts of this clonotype. This chain links TRBV19 with TRBJ1-4; no firm D call. Germline V gives CDR1 LNHDA, CDR2 SQIVND (reference sequence). Trimming cost V 2 bases and J 8 bases, with 12 bases left between them. The CDR3 runs to 14 residues. The CDR3 is CASSIPGLLEKLFF. In DNA form, the CDR3 reads TGTGCCAGTAGTATACCAGGACTTCTCGAAAAACTGTTTTTT.

The sample holds a few counts of this clonotype. The chain carries TRBV19 and TRBJ1-6; D ambiguous. This CDR3 contains 16 residues. V shed 6 bases and J shed 0 bases, with 12 bases lying between them. Germline loops: CDR1 LNHDA, CDR2 SQIVND (reference sequence). The CDR3 DNA is TGTGCCAGTAGCAACAGCCAGAGCTCCTATAATTCACCCCTCCACTTT. Protein sequence: CASSNSQSSYNSPLHF.

In this sample, this clonotype turned up a few times. V gene TRBV11-2 combines with J gene TRBJ1-2; TRBD1 matches 7 bases. Germline V lookup: CDR1 SGHAT, CDR2 FQNNGV. The CDR3 spans 16 residues. The V segment lost 3 bases and the J segment 11 bases; nucleotides outside the gene matches: 18. The CDR3 DNA reads TGTGCCAGCAGCTTGGGGTGGGGACAGACGACTATGAAGTACACCTTC. It specifies CASSLGWGQTTMKYTF.

The chain joins TRBV28 to TRBJ1-3; D gene uncertain. The CDR3 runs 12 residues. The V gene's germline CDR1 is MDHEN and CDR2 SYDVKM. V was clipped by 3 bases and J by 4 bases, with 4 bases between them. The CDR3 DNA sequence: TGTGCCAGCAGTTTCTTGGGAAACACCATATATTTT. Protein: CASSFLGNTIYF. Variable domain in full (rest from reference TRBV28 and TRBJ1-3): DVKVTQSSRYLVKRTGEKVFLECVQDMDHENMFWYRQDPGLGLRLIYFSYDVKMKEKGDIPEGYSVSREKKERFSLILESASTNQTSMYLCASSFLGNTIYFGEGSWLTVV.

This clonotype turned up a few times. The rearrangement links TRBV21-1 to TRBJ1-2; the table's D call, TRBD1, was not checked against the DNA. TRBV21-1 is a listed pseudogene. CDR3 length: 14 residues. CDR3 nucleotides: TGTGCCAGCAGCAATGGTGAGGGGGCTTATGGCTACACCTTC. It encodes CASSNGEGAYGYTF.

The rearrangement links TRBV5-1 to TRBJ2-3; the D gene is possibly TRBD1 (5 bases). V lost 0 bases and J lost 2, with 13 bases in between. The CDR3 extends over 16 amino acids. Germline-derived CDR1 and CDR2 are SGHRS and YFSETQ. The CDR3 nucleotides are TGCGCCAGCAGCTTGGCAGGGCAAGGGTCCACAGATACGCAGTATTTT. It is translated as CASSLAGQGSTDTQYF.

By proportion, this clonotype is medium-sized (0.01 to 0.1%). The gene calls are TRBV24-1 and TRBJ2-3; 9 bases are a match to TRBD1. This CDR3 has 15 residues. Germline CDR1 KGHDR, CDR2 SFDVKD. After removal of 7 bases from V and 6 bases from J, the junction contained 10 bases not matched to a gene. CDR3: CATSTGTGRVDTQYF. In DNA form, the CDR3 reads TGTGCCACCAGCACCGGGACAGGGAGGGTGGATACGCAGTATTTT.

The chain employs TRBV30 and TRBJ1-1; 7 bases agree with TRBD1. V gave up 5 bases and J gave up 3 bases; unmatched junction bases: 6. CDR3 size: 13 residues. Germline values: CDR1 GTSNPN, CDR2 SVGIG (reference sequence). This CDR3 is CAWGPGGDTEAFF. The CDR3 DNA reads as TGTGCCTGGGGCCCAGGGGGGGACACTGAAGCTTTCTTT.

The V call is TRBV4-1, the J call TRBJ2-5; D may match TRBD1 or TRBD2 (7 bases each). Germline V gene data show CDR1 as MGHRA and CDR2 as YSYEKL. The CDR3 covers 16 residues. The V gene lost 1 base and the J gene lost 5 bases, with 17 bases spanning the gap. Here the CDR3 reads CASSQGEGARMETQYF. The CDR3 DNA follows: TGCGCCAGCAGCCAAGGGGAGGGGGCGAGGATGGAGACCCAGTACTTC.

The table lists this clonotype with a few counts. The V gene is TRBV7-2, the J gene TRBJ1-1; D call uncertain. The CDR3 has 13 amino acids. The V gene's germline CDR1 is SGHTA and CDR2 FQGNSA. The V and J ends lost 2 bases and 0 bases respectively, with 4 bases between them. This CDR3 reads CASSLSVNTEAFF. The CDR3, as DNA: TGTGCCAGCAGCTTATCAGTGAACACTGAAGCTTTCTTT.

This chain joins TRBV10-2 and TRBJ2-2, with a possible D match to TRBD2 (5 bases). The CDR3 spans 16 residues. CDR1 and CDR2 from the germline V gene are WSHSY and SAAADI. V was shortened by 7 bases and J by 0 bases, with 15 bases between the two germline ends. CDR3 coding DNA: TGCGCCAGCACCCGACTTGGGAGTCCGAACACCGGGGAGCTGTTTTTT. Translated: CASTRLGSPNTGELFF.

This sequence joins TRBV2 and TRBJ2-1; 15 positions agree with TRBD2. The CDR3 is made up of 13 amino acids. V trimming: 8 bases; J trimming: 9 bases; junction bases outside the gene matches: 2. CDR1 SNHLY and CDR2 FYNNEI come from the germline V gene. CDR3 DNA sequence: TGTGCCAGCCGGACTAGCGGGGGGGGTGAGCAGTTCTTC. Protein sequence: CASRTSGGGEQFF.

This clonotype was detected a few times. The gene calls are TRBV6-1 and TRBJ1-6; TRBD1 aligns across 8 bases. Losses at the gene ends were 6 bases for V and 6 bases for J; bases not matched to a gene: 13. The CDR3 covers 17 residues. Per the germline V gene, CDR1 is MNHNS and CDR2 is SASEGT. DNA of the CDR3: TGTGCCAGCAGCGACCAGACAGGGGTATTGAGTAATTCACCCCTCCACTTT. Encoded protein: CASSDQTGVLSNSPLHF.

The chain links TRBV7-2 to TRBJ1-6; D gene uncertain. The CDR3 runs to 16 residues. Germline V lookup: CDR1 SGHTA, CDR2 FQGNSA. With 1 base removed from V and 10 bases from J, the gap between germline ends came to 17 bases. CDR3 region: CASSLGETFIGSPLHF. CDR3 coding DNA: TGTGCCAGCAGCTTAGGAGAAACCTTCATCGGCTCACCCCTCCACTTT.

This clonotype was detected only once. The chain links TRBV18 to TRBJ1-1; D ambiguous. Trimming took off 4 bases at V and 5 bases at J, with 11 bases between the two ends. The CDR3 loop spans 13 amino acids. The germline CDR1 and CDR2 sequences are KGHSH and LQKENI. DNA of the CDR3: TGTGCCAGCTCACTTCCCTCTCTGACTGAAGCTTTCTTT. Encoded protein: CASSLPSLTEAFF.

This clonotype was found a few times. The V gene is TRBV12-3 or TRBV12-4, the J gene TRBJ2-5; TRBD1 might be the D (6 bases). The CDR3 totals 14 residues. The germline V and J ends were trimmed by 4 bases and 2 bases, with 11 bases remaining between them. DNA for the CDR3: TGTGCCAGCAGTTCCACTAGGGGGCAAGAGACCCAGTACTTC. This encodes CASSSTRGQETQYF.

This chain joins TRBV12-3 or TRBV12-4 and TRBJ1-1; D is undetermined. The CDR3 spans 15 residues. The germline V and J ends were trimmed by 3 bases and 4 bases, with 15 bases remaining between them. CDR3 coding DNA: TGTGCCAGCAGTTTCGGGGTGAGCAGGCTCACTGAAGCTTTCTTT. It yields the protein CASSFGVSRLTEAFF.

With respect to this clonotype: One junction end disagrees with the germline gene, perhaps due to a read error. The chain is built from TRBV7-2 and TRBJ1-4; TRBD1 matches 8 bases. The CDR3 is made up of 16 amino acids. Germline V gives CDR1 SGHTA, CDR2 FQGNSA. In DNA form, the CDR3 reads TGTGCCAACAGCTTAGCGCCCGGGACAGGAAATGAAAAACTGTTTTTT. Translated: CANSLAPGTGNEKLFF.

V and J are TRBV7-2 and TRBJ2-5, with D possibly being TRBD2 (6 bases). The V and J ends lost 5 bases and 1 base respectively, with 11 bases between them. Germline CDR1 and CDR2: SGHTA and FQGNSA. This CDR3 contains 14 residues. CDR3: CASSRDWSQETQYF. For the CDR3, the DNA is TGTGCCAGCAGCCGGGACTGGTCCCAAGAGACCCAGTACTTC.

The rearrangement uses TRBV4-2 and TRBJ1-5; a weak D match, TRBD1 (6 bases). Trimming pared 0 bases from V and 6 bases from J, leaving 9 bases between. CDR3 length: 14 residues. The germline gives CDR1 LGHNA, CDR2 YNFKEQ. The CDR3 DNA sequence: TGTGCCAGCAGCCAAGATTGGGGGGCTCAGCCCCAGCATTTT. Protein: CASSQDWGAQPQHF.